What follows are 11 T cell receptor beta chains derived from one specimen sequenced in a study of glioma-infiltrating T cells. The iRepertoire nested amplicon-rescue multiplex PCR amplified TCR alpha and beta CDR3s from RNA. Each CDR3 protein gets one entry after TCRdb re-called the multiplex PCR reads with MiXCR. Here the sample spans around 100,000 distinct CDR3 sequences, around 29% being singletons. The sequenced material came from glioma tissue, nonneoplastic brain tissue, or PBMCs (not recorded which). These receptors were taken from a human donor with low-grade glioma or glioblastoma, undergoing nonglioma brain surgery, or in good health (not recorded which).

In its sample, this clonotype was seen many times. A junction end diverges from the germline sequence, so it may reflect a read error. V usage is TRBV12-3 or TRBV12-4 and J usage is TRBJ1-2; no clear D gene. This CDR3 comprises 11 residues. The chain's CDR3 is CASSFNYGYTF. CDR3 bases: TGCGCCAGCAGCTTTAACTATGGCTACACCTTC.

CDR3 in amino acids: CSVEVAAYGYTF. CDR3 DNA sequence: TGCAGCGTTGAGGTGGCGGCCTATGGCTACACCTTC. The chain joins TRBV29-1 to TRBJ1-2; D is uncertain. Germline CDR1 and CDR2: SQVTM and ANQGSEA. V lost 3 bases and J 4 bases, leaving 9 bases between the germline ends. The CDR3 is 12 residues long.

Turning to this clonotype: This may come from a read error, since a much larger clone is one base off. The chain has TRBV7-6 and TRBJ1-2, with D perhaps matching TRBD1 (5 bases). The CDR3 spans 15 residues. Germline V gene data show CDR1 as SGHVS and CDR2 as FNYEAQ. The V end lost 5 bases, the J end lost 0 bases, and 13 bases lay between the germline ends. The CDR3 loop reads CASSAQQVTNYGYTF. As DNA, the CDR3 is TGTGCCAGCAGCGCCCAACAGGTGACTAACTATGGCTACACCTTC.

The genes are TRBV10-3 and TRBJ2-7; D may correspond to TRBD1 or TRBD2 (5 bases each). Per germline, CDR1 ENHRY and CDR2 SYGVKD. Between the trimmed V and J ends, which lost 4 bases and 2 bases, there was a span of 15 bases. The CDR3 has 15 amino acids. In nucleotides, the CDR3 is TGTGCCATCAGTGGGGACCGGGAAGGCACCTACGAGCAGTACTTC. The encoded protein is CAISGDREGTYEQYF.

This clonotype was observed at least ten times. The V and J genes are TRBV7-9 and TRBJ2-3; 9 nucleotides line up with TRBD2. CDR1 is SEHNR and CDR2 is FQNEAQ in the germline V gene (reference sequence). V was pared by 3 bases and J by 11 bases, with 18 bases of the junction left unmatched. The CDR3 loop spans 17 amino acids. The CDR3 spells CASSFPTRLAEARLQYF. The CDR3 nucleotides are TGTGCCAGCAGCTTCCCGACTAGACTAGCGGAGGCGCGGTTGCAGTATTTT.

Only a few counts were recorded for this clonotype. V usage is TRBV6-6 and J usage is TRBJ2-7, with D hard to call. Germline V gene lookup returns CDR1 MNHNY and CDR2 SVGAGI (reference sequence). Between the trimmed V and J ends, which lost 2 bases and 1 base, there was a span of 9 bases. This CDR3 region has 14 residues. DNA of the CDR3: TGTGCCAGCAGTTACCGCGCAAGTTCCTACGAGCAGTACTTC. Protein product: CASSYRASSYEQYF.

This clonotype was seen a few times. The CDR3 reads CASSSVTGGHYGYTF. The CDR3 bases are TGTGCCAGCAGTTCCGTGACCGGAGGGCACTATGGCTACACCTTC. This chain links TRBV12-3 or TRBV12-4 with TRBJ1-2; D unclear. Deletions cut 4 bases from V and 3 bases from J, with 15 bases between. The CDR3 covers 15 residues.

This clonotype was seen at least ten times. CDR3 sequence: CASSYFSGVSTDTQYF. The CDR3 nucleotides read TGTGCCAGCAGTTACTTCAGCGGGGTTAGCACAGATACGCAGTATTTT. V is TRBV6-6 and J is TRBJ2-3; 7 bases line up with TRBD2. Germline CDR1 is MNHNY and CDR2 is SVGAGI (reference sequence). CDR3 length equals 16 residues. V shed 1 base, J shed 0 bases, and the junction held 4 bases outside the gene matches.

This clonotype was seen repeatedly, ten times or more. The rearrangement links TRBV6-6 to TRBJ2-7; the D gene is possibly TRBD2 (6 bases). Between the trimmed V and J ends, which lost 0 bases and 5 bases, there was a span of 17 bases. CDR1 and CDR2 from the germline V gene are MNHNY and SVGAGI (reference sequence). This CDR3 comprises 16 residues. CDR3 DNA: TGTGCCAGCAGTTACTCGCGGGGTTCAGTGCGGGACGAGCAGTACTTC. Translated, it gives CASSYSRGSVRDEQYF.

Turning to this clonotype: A clone one base away is much larger, so this may be a read error. The rearrangement joins TRBV28 to TRBJ1-4; possible D gene TRBD1, 5 bases. This CDR3 has 13 residues. Germline values: CDR1 MDHEN, CDR2 SYDVKM. Between the trimmed V and J ends, which lost 8 bases and 8 bases, there was a span of 15 bases. The DNA for the CDR3 is TGTGCCAGCTCTTCGCAGGGCAAAGAAAAACTGTTTTTT. Translated, it gives CASSSQGKEKLFF.

The rearrangement links TRBV4-1 to TRBJ2-5; D gene uncertain. CDR3 length equals 14 residues. In germline, CDR1 is MGHRA, CDR2 YSYEKL. V dropped 6 bases and J dropped 2 bases, with 13 bases sitting between them. The CDR3 spells CASRPKYGQETQYF. CDR3 nucleotides: TGCGCCAGCAGACCAAAATACGGGCAAGAGACCCAGTACTTC.